Sequencing of this T cell receptor (beta chain) was carried out in a study of blood T cell repertoires in COVID-19. Study information: Material from acute and convalescent COVID-19 was sourced from the United States, Italy and Spain. Nucleic acid was either cDNA or gDNA, and it came from T cells, B-cell-depleted T cells, or PBMCs.

Deletions cut 2 bases from V and 3 bases from J, with 26 bases between. This CDR3 is 19 amino acids long. CDR1 is MNHEY and CDR2 is SVGEGT in the germline V gene. The authors' processing: Nucleated cell number was recorded as an estimate derived from reference gene primer amplification. Assay used: immunoSEQ multiplex PCR; TCRdb lists only in-frame clones, some missing. V and J calls and clone size are given by that table; D and trimming were obtained from the DNA. The sample holds around 65,000 clones; approximately 91% are singletons and the top ten take 1.5% to 2%. This sequence originates from a human donor in a cohort sampled during active COVID-19. Specimen: peripheral blood. The chain uses TRBV6-2 or TRBV6-3 and TRBJ2-7; tentatively, D is TRBD1 (6 bases). The CDR3 nucleotides read TGTGCCAGCAGTTACAGATTCTTAGGGGGATACAACTTCCACTACGAGCAGTACTTC. It is translated as CASSYRFLGGYNFHYEQYF.